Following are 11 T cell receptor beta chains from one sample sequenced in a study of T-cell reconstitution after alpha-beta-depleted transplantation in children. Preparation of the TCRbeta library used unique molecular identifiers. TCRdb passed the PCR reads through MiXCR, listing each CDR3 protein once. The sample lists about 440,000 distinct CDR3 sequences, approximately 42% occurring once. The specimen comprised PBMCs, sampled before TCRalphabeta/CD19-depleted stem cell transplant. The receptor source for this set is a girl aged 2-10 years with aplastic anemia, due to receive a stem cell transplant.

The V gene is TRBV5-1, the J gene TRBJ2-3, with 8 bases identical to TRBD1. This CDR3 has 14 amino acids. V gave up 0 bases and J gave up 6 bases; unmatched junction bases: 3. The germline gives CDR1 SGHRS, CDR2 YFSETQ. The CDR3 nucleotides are TGCGCCAGCAGCTTGGTCTGGACAGGGGATACGCAGTATTTT. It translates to CASSLVWTGDTQYF.

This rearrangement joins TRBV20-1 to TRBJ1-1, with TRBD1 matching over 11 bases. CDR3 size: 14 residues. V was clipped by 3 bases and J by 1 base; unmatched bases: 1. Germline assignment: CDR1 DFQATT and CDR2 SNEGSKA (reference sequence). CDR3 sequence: CSARGQGGNTEAFF. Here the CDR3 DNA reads TGCAGTGCTAGGGGACAGGGGGGGAACACTGAAGCTTTCTTT.

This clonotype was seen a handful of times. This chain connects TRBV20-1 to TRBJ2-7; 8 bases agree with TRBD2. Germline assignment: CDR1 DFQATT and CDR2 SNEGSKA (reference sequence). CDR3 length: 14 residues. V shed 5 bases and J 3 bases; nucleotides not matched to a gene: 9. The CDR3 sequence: CSALSGRGVYEQYF. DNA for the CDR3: TGCAGTGCTTTAAGCGGGAGAGGTGTCTACGAGCAGTACTTC.

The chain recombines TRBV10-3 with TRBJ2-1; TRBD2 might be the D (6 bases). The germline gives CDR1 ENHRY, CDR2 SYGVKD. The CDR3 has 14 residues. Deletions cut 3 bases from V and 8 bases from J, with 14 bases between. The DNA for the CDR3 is TGTGCCATCAGTGACCCGGGGCGGGATGATGAGCAGTTCTTC. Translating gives CAISDPGRDDEQFF.

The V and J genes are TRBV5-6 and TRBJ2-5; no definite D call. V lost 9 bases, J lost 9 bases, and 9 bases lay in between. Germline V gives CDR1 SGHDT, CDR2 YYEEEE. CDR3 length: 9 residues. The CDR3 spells CAIKMAQYF. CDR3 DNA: TGTGCCATAAAAATGGCCCAGTACTTC. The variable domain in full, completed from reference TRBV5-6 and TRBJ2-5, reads DAGVTQSPTHLIKTRGQQVTLRCSPKSGHDTVSWYQQALGQGPQFIFQYYEEEERQRGNFPDRFSGHQFPNYSSELNVNALLLGDSALYLCAIKMAQYFGPGTRLLVL.

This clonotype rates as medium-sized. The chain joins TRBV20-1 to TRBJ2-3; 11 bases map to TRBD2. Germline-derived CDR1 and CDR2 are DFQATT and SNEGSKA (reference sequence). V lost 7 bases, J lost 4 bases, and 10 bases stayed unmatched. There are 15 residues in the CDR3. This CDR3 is CSGALSSGGSDTQYF. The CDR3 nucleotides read TGCAGTGGTGCTCTTTCTAGCGGGGGGTCAGATACGCAGTATTTT.

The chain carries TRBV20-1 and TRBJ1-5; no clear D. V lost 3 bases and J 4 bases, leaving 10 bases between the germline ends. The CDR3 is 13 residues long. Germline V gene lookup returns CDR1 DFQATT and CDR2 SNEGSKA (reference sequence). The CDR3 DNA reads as TGCAGTGCTAGCGGTAGACCTAATCAGCCCCAGCATTTT. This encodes CSASGRPNQPQHF.

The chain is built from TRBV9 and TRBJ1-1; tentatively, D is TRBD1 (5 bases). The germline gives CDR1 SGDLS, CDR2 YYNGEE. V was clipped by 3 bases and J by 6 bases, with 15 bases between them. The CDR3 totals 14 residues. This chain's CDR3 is CASSEKLRAAEAFF. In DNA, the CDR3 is TGTGCCAGCAGCGAGAAACTCAGGGCCGCTGAAGCTTTCTTT.

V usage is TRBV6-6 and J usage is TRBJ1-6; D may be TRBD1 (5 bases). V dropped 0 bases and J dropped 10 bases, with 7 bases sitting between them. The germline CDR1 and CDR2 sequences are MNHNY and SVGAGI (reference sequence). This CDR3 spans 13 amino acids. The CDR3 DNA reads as TGTGCCAGCAGTTACTCGTGGGACTCACCCCTCCACTTT. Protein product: CASSYSWDSPLHF.

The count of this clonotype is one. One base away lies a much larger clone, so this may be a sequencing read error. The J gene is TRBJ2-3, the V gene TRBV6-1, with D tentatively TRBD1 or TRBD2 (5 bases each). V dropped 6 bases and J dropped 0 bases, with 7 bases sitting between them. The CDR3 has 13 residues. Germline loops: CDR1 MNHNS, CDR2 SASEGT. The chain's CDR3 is CASRRDSTDTQYF. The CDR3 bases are TGTGCCAGCAGGAGGGACAGCACAGATACGCAGTATTTT.

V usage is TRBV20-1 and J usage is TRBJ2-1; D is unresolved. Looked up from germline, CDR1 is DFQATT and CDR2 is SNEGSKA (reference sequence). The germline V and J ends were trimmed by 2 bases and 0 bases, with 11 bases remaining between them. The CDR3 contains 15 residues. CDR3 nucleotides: TGCAGTGCTAGAAGTATCCTGAGCTCCTACAATGAGCAGTTCTTC. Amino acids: CSARSILSSYNEQFF.